Each of the 13 T cell receptor beta chains below was sequenced from the same sample in a study of T cells after posttransplantation cyclophosphamide. This table comes from immunoSEQ multiplex PCR, and its TCRdb copy is limited to in-frame clones, with some not included. The sample includes about 52,000 clones, 94% of them seen just once. Sample: PBMCs. The receptors originated from a woman aged 25-40 years in good health and a related stem cell transplant donor.

This sequence joins TRBV19 and TRBJ1-6; the D gene is possibly TRBD1 (6 bases). Germline V gene data show CDR1 as LNHDA and CDR2 as SQIVND (reference sequence). V lost 7 bases, J lost 0 bases, and 19 bases lay in between. The CDR3 totals 18 residues. In nucleotides, the CDR3 is TGTGCCAGTAAGGACTTCAGGGGCGCCAGCTCCTATAATTCACCCCTCCACTTT. It codes for CASKDFRGASSYNSPLHF.

V gene TRBV29-1 combines with J gene TRBJ1-1; TRBD1 matches 9 bases. CDR3 size: 15 residues. Looked up from germline, CDR1 is SQVTM and CDR2 is ANQGSEA. V shed 1 base and J 1 base; nucleotides not matched to a gene: 4. CDR3 coding DNA: TGCAGCGTTGAAGTCCGGACAGGGGAGAACACTGAAGCTTTCTTT. Encoded protein: CSVEVRTGENTEAFF.

The gene calls are TRBV19 and TRBJ1-1; D uncertain. Trimming shortened V by 0 bases and J by 1 base, and 6 bases separated the two germline ends. Per the germline V gene, CDR1 is LNHDA and CDR2 is SQIVND (reference sequence). The CDR3 consists of 14 residues. CDR3 nucleotide sequence: TGTGCCAGTAGTATAGACGGGGAGAACACTGAAGCTTTCTTT. As protein: CASSIDGENTEAFF.

CDR3 amino acids: CASSLQGGTTEAFF. CDR3 bases: TGTGCCAGCAGCTTACAGGGGGGGACGACTGAAGCTTTCTTT. The rearrangement uses TRBV5-8 and TRBJ1-1, with TRBD1 matching over 8 bases. With V trimmed by 2 bases and J by 5 bases, 5 bases remained unmatched. Germline V gene data show CDR1 as SGHTS and CDR2 as YDEGEE. The CDR3 has 14 amino acids.

The rearrangement links TRBV10-3 to TRBJ1-1, with D hard to call. This CDR3 spans 12 amino acids. In germline, CDR1 is ENHRY, CDR2 SYGVKD. V lost 5 bases and J lost 5, with 9 bases in between. The CDR3 sequence is CAISNIRTEAFF. The CDR3 DNA sequence: TGTGCCATCAGTAATATCAGGACTGAAGCTTTCTTT.

The gene calls are TRBV19 and TRBJ1-2; tentatively, D is TRBD1 (6 bases). V shed 3 bases and J shed 3 bases, with 11 bases lying between them. Looked up from germline, CDR1 is LNHDA and CDR2 is SQIVND (reference sequence). The CDR3 length is 14 residues. The CDR3 reads CASSIQQGYYGYTF. The CDR3 DNA reads TGTGCCAGTAGTATTCAACAGGGATACTATGGCTACACCTTC. Drawing the rest from reference TRBV19 and TRBJ1-2, the complete variable domain is DGGITQSPKYLFRKEGQNVTLSCEQNLNHDAMYWYRQDPGQGLRLIYYSQIVNDFQKGDIAEGYSVSREKKESFPLTVTSAQKNPTAFYLCASSIQQGYYGYTFGSGTRLTVV.

The chain has TRBV6-5 and TRBJ1-2; D remains unclear. V was trimmed by 6 bases and J by 0 bases, leaving 14 bases between them. This CDR3 spans 15 amino acids. CDR1 is MNHEY, CDR2 SVGAGI, per germline. The CDR3 protein is CASSPSPGANYGYTF. The DNA for the CDR3 is TGTGCCAGCAGCCCCTCTCCGGGAGCTAACTATGGCTACACCTTC.

CDR3 amino acids: CASSFDRAHHNEQFF. The CDR3 nucleotides are TGTGCCAGCAGCTTTGACAGGGCCCACCACAATGAGCAGTTCTTC. The V gene is TRBV7-3, the J gene TRBJ2-1, with 7 bases matching TRBD1. The CDR3 extends over 15 amino acids. Germline CDR1 and CDR2: SGHTA and FQGTGA. J lost 5 bases, V lost 3 bases, and 7 bases had no gene match.

This chain uses TRBV5-1 with TRBJ2-7, with 8 bases fitting TRBD1. This CDR3 spans 14 amino acids. Trimming took 6 bases from V and 3 from J; bases not matched to a gene: 8. Germline lookup yields CDR1 SGHRS and CDR2 YFSETQ. This chain's CDR3 is CASKPGTGYYEQYF. The CDR3 DNA follows: TGCGCCAGCAAGCCGGGGACAGGCTACTACGAGCAGTACTTC.

The V call is TRBV2, the J call TRBJ2-2, with 7 bases identical to TRBD1. With 2 bases clipped from V and 7 bases from J, the junction kept 7 bases outside the gene matches. Germline-derived CDR1 and CDR2 are SNHLY and FYNNEI. This CDR3 has 15 residues. The CDR3 here is CASSETQGPNGELFF. In DNA, the CDR3 is TGTGCCAGCAGTGAAACACAGGGGCCGAACGGGGAGCTGTTTTTT.

This chain connects TRBV30 to TRBJ1-2; a possible D gene is TRBD1 (6 bases). The CDR3 spans 11 residues. Trimming took off 5 bases at V and 6 bases at J, with 10 bases between the two ends. Germline V lookup: CDR1 GTSNPN, CDR2 SVGIG (reference sequence). CDR3 coding DNA: TGTGCCTGGGGGACATACAATGGCTACACCTTC. This encodes CAWGTYNGYTF. The full variable domain, in which reference TRBV30 and TRBJ1-2 provide the parts outside the CDR3, is SQTIHQWPATLVQPVGSPLSLECTVEGTSNPNLYWYRQAAGRGLQLLFYSVGIGQISSEVPQNLSASRPQDRQFILSSKKLLLSDSGFYLCAWGTYNGYTFGSGTRLTVV.

V gene TRBV4-3 combines with J gene TRBJ2-7; D may be TRBD2 (5 bases). Germline CDR1 reads LGHNA; CDR2 reads YSLEER. The length of the CDR3 is 15 residues. V lost 0 bases and J 0 bases, leaving 9 bases between the germline ends. The CDR3 sequence: CASSQDPGSSYEQYF. Written as DNA, the CDR3 is TGCGCCAGCAGCCAAGATCCGGGGTCCTCCTACGAGCAGTACTTC.

The chain has TRBV11-3 and TRBJ1-1; no definite D call. CDR1 is SGHNT and CDR2 is YENEEA in the germline V gene. With 2 bases removed from V and 5 bases from J, the gap between germline ends came to 6 bases. CDR3 length: 12 amino acids. Here the CDR3 DNA reads TGTGCCAGCAGCTTAACGGGGACTGAAGCTTTCTTT. This encodes CASSLTGTEAFF. The full variable domain, rest sourced from reference TRBV11-3 and TRBJ1-1, is EAGVVQSPRYKIIEKKQPVAFWCNPISGHNTLYWYLQNLGQGPELLIRYENEEAVDDSQLPKDRFSAERLKGVDSTLKIQPAELGDSAVYLCASSLTGTEAFFGQGTRLTVV.